What follows is one TCR beta chain and its context. The target antigen is unknown. The entry originates in a study of T cell responses to AZD1222 COVID-19 vaccine. Study outcomes and limitations: Females outnumbered males among donors, who were mostly white British; clonal diversity was possibly underestimated.

Germline loops: CDR1 MGHRA, CDR2 YSYEKL. This CDR3 is built from 19 residues. Trimming at V came to 5 bases and at J to 1 base, leaving 12 bases not matched to a gene. Generated by immunoSEQ multiplex PCR, the TCRdb table keeps only in-frame clones and is missing some. Altogether around 160,000 clones are present, around 88% being singletons, with the ten largest covering about 15%. The sample in question was peripheral blood, obtained on day 0 of AZD1222 vaccination. This clonotype originated in an adult in good health. This rearrangement joins TRBV4-1 to TRBJ2-5, with 14 bases fitting TRBD2. The DNA of the CDR3 is TGCGCCAGCAGCACCCGCCCCCTGACTAGCGGGGGGGCCCAAGAGACCCAGTACTTC. Translation: CASSTRPLTSGGAQETQYF.